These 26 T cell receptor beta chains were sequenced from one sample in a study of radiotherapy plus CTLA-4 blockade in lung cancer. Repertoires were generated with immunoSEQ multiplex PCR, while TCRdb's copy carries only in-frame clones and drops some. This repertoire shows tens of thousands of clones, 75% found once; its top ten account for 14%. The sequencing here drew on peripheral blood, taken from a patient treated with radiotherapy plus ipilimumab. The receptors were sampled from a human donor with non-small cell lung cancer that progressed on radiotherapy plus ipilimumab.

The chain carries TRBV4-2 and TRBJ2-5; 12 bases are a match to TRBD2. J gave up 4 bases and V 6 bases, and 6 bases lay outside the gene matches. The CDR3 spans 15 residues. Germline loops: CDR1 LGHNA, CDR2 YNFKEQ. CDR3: CASSLLAGGLETQYF. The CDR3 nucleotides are TGTGCCAGCAGTCTCCTAGCGGGAGGGCTAGAGACCCAGTACTTC.

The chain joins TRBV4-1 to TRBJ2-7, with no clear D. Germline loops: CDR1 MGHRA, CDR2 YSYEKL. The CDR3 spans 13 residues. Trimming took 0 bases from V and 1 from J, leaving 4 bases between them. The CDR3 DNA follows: TGCGCCAGCAGCCAAGATCAATCCTACGAGCAGTACTTC. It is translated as CASSQDQSYEQYF.

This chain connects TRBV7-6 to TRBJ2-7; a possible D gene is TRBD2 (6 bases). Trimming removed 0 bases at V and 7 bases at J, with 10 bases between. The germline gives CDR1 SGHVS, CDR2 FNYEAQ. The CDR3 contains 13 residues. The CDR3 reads CASSLASGREQYF. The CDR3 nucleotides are TGTGCCAGCAGCTTAGCGAGCGGGCGGGAGCAGTACTTC.

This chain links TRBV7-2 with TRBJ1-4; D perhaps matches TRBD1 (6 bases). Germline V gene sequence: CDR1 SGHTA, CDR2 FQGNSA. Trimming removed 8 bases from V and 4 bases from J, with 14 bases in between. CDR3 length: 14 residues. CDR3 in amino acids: CASGITGINEKLFF. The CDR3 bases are TGTGCCAGCGGAATAACAGGGATTAATGAAAAACTGTTTTTT.

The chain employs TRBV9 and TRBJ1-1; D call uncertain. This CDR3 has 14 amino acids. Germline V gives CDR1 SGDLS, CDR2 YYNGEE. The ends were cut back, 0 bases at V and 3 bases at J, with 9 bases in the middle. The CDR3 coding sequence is TGTGCCAGCAGCGTAGAAGGCACCTACACTGAAGCTTTCTTT. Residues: CASSVEGTYTEAFF.

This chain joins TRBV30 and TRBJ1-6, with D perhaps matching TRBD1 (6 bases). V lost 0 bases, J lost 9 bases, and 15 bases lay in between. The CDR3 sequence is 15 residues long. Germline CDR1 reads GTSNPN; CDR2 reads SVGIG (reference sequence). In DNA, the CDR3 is TGTGCCTGGAGTGTTGGTGGCAGGGGCGTTTCACCCCTCCACTTT. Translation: CAWSVGGRGVSPLHF.

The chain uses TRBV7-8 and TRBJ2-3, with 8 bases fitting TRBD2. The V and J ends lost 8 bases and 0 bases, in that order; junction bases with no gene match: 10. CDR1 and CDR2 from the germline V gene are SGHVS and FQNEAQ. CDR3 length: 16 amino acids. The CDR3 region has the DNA TGTGCCAGCCTCCACGGGAGGGGGGGCAGCACAGATACGCAGTATTTT. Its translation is CASLHGRGGSTDTQYF. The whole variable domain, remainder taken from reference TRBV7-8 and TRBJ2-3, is GAGVSQSPRYKVAKRGQDVALRCDPISGHVSLFWYQQALGQGPEFLTYFQNEAQLDKSGLPSDRFFAERPEGSVSTLKIQRTQQEDSAVYLCASLHGRGGSTDTQYFGPGTRLTVL.

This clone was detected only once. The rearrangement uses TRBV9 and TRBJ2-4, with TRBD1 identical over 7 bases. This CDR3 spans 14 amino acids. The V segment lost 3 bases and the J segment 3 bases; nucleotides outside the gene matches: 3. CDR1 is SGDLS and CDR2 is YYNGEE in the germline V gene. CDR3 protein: CASSAQGDKNIQYF. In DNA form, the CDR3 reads TGTGCCAGCAGCGCTCAGGGGGACAAAAACATTCAGTACTTC. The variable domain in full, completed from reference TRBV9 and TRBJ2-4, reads DSGVTQTPKHLITATGQRVTLRCSPRSGDLSVYWYQQSLDQGLQFLIQYYNGEERAKGNILERFSAQQFPDLHSELNLSSLELGDSALYFCASSAQGDKNIQYFGAGTRLSVL.

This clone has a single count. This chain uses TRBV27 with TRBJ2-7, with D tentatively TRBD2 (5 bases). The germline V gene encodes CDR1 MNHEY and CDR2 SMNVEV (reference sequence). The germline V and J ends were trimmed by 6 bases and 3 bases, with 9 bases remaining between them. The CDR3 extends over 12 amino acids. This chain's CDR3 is CASSREGYEQYF. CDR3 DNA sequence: TGTGCCAGCAGCCGCGAGGGCTACGAGCAGTACTTC.

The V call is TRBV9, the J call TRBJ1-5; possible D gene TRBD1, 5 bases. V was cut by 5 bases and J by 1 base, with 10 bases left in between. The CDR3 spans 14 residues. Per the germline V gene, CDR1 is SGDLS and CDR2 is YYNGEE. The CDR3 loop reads CASSTGTSNQPQHF. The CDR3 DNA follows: TGTGCCAGCAGTACGGGGACGAGCAATCAGCCCCAGCATTTT.

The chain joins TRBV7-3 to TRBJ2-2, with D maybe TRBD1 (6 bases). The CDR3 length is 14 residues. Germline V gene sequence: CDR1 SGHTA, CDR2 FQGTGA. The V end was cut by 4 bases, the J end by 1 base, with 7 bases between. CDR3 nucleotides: TGTGCCAGCAGCTCGACAGGGAACACCGGGGAGCTGTTTTTT. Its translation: CASSSTGNTGELFF.

CDR3 nucleotides: TGTGCCAGCTCACCGTCCCCGGTTAACGAGCAGTACTTC. This encodes CASSPSPVNEQYF. The V call is TRBV18, the J call TRBJ2-7; D unresolved. Trimming removed 3 bases from V and 5 bases from J, with 11 bases in between. The CDR3 has 13 amino acids. Germline loops: CDR1 KGHSH, CDR2 LQKENI.

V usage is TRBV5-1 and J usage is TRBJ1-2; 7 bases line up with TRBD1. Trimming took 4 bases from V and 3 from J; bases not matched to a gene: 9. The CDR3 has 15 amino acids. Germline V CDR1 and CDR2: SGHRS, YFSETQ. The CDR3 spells CASSVRQGADYGYTF. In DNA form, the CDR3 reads TGCGCCAGCAGCGTACGACAGGGCGCGGACTATGGCTACACCTTC. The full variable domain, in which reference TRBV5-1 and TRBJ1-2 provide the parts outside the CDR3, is KAGVTQTPRYLIKTRGQQVTLSCSPISGHRSVSWYQQTPGQGLQFLFEYFSETQRNKGNFPGRFSGRQFSNSRSEMNVSTLELGDSALYLCASSVRQGADYGYTFGSGTRLTVV.

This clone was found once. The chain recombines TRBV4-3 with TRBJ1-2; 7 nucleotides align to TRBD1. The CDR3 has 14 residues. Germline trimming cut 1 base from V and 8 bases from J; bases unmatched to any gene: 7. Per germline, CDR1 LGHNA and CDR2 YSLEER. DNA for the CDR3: TGCGCCAGCAGCCAAGTTACAGGGGCTGACGGCTACACCTTC. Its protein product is CASSQVTGADGYTF.

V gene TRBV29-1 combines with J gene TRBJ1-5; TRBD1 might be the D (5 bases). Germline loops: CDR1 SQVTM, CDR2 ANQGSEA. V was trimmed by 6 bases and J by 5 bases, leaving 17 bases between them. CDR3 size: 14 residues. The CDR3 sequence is CSVATGTTDQPQHF. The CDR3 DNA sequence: TGCAGCGTAGCTACCGGGACTACGGATCAGCCCCAGCATTTT.

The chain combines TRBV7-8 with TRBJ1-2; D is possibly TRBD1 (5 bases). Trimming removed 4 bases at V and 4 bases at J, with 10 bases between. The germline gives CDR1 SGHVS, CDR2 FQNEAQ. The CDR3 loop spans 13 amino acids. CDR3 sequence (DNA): TGTGCCAGCAGCTCCGGGGGGGGCTATGGCTACACCTTC. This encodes CASSSGGGYGYTF.

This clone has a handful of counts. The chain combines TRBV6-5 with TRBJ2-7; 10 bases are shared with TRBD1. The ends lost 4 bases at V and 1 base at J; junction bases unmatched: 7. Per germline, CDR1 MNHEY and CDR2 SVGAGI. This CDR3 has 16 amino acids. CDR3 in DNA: TGTGCCAGCAGTTTTACGGGACAGGGGCCTTCCTACGAGCAGTACTTC. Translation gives CASSFTGQGPSYEQYF.

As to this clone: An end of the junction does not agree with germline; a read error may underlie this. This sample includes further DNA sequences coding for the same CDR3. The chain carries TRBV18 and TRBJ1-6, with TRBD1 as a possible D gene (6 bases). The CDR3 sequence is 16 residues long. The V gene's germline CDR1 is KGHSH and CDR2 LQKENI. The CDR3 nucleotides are TGTGCCAGCTCACCACCGATGAACAGGGCCAATTCACCTCTCCACTTT. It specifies CASSPPMNRANSPLHF.

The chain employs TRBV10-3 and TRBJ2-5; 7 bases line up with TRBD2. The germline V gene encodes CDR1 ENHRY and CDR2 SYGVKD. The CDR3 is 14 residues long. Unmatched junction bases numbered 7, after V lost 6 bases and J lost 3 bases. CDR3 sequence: CAIRGGTEKETQYF. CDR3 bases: TGTGCCATCAGGGGGGGGACGGAGAAAGAGACCCAGTACTTC.

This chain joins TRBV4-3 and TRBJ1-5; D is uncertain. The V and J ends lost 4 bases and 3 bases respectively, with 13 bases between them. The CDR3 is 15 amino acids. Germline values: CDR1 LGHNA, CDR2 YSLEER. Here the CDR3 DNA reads TGCGCCAGCAGCCCCCAGTTCCTGGCCAATCAGCCCCAGCATTTT. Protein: CASSPQFLANQPQHF.

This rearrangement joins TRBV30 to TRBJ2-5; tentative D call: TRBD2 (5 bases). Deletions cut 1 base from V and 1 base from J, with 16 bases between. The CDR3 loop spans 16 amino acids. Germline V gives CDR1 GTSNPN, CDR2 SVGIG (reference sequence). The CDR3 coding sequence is TGTGCCTGGAGTGCCCGTCGGGGAGTCGGCCAAGAGACCCAGTACTTC. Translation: CAWSARRGVGQETQYF.

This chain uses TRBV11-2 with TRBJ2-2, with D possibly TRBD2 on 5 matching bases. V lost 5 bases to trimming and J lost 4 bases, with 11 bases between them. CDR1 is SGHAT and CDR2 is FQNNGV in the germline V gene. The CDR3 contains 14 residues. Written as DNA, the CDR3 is TGTGCCAGCAGCCTCCGGACTCTCACCGGGGAGCTGTTTTTT. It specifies CASSLRTLTGELFF.

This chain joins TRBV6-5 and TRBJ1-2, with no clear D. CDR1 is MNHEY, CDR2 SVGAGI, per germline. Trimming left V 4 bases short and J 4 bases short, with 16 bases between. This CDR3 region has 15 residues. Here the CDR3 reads CASSSEALLGYGYTF. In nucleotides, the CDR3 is TGTGCCAGCAGTTCCGAGGCCCTGCTCGGCTATGGCTACACCTTC.

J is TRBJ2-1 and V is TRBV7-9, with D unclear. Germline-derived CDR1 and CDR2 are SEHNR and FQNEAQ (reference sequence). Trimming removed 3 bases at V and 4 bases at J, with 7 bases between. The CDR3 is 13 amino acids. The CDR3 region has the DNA TGTGCCAGCAGCTTCAGCAGTTACAATGAGCAGTTCTTC. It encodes CASSFSSYNEQFF.

CDR3 region: CATSRATGELFF. CDR3 sequence (DNA): TGTGCCACCAGCCGGGCGACCGGGGAGCTGTTTTTT. V usage is TRBV15 and J usage is TRBJ2-2, with no clear D. V lost 5 bases and J lost 5, with 6 bases in between. CDR1 and CDR2 (germline): LNHNV, YYDKDF (reference sequence). The CDR3 spans 12 residues. The whole variable domain, filled in from reference TRBV15 and TRBJ2-2, reads DAMVIQNPRYQVTQFGKPVTLSCSQTLNHNVMYWYQQKSSQAPKLLFHYYDKDFNNEADTPDNFQSRRPNTSFCFLDIRSPGLGDTAMYLCATSRATGELFFGEGSRLTVL.

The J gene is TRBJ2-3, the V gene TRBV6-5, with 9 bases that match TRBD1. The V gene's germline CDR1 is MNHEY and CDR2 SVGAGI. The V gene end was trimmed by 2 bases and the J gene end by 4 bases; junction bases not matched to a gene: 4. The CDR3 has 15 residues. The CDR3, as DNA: TGTGCCAGCAGTTACACGGGACAGGGCTCAGATACGCAGTATTTT. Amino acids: CASSYTGQGSDTQYF.